This entry describes one TCR beta chain. Its antigen is unidentified. Clones were sequenced by immunoSEQ multiplex PCR, and TCRdb holds only the in-frame ones, with some missing. The sample has under 140,000 clones, around 89% seen once. The data derive from a study of T cell responses to AZD1222 COVID-19 vaccine. Study results and limitations: Nearly half of spike-specific TCRs reportedly go after variant regions that carry no mutations. It should be noted that donors were predominantly white British and more often female, and clonal diversity was possibly underestimated. A rise in Spike-specific TCR breadth and depth followed two AZD1222 doses. After the peak T cell response, and only then, were repertoires sampled.

Germline CDR1 reads SGHDT; CDR2 reads YYEEEE. V was cut by 2 bases and J by 2 bases, with 11 bases left in between. The CDR3 spans 15 residues. This TCR was recovered from an adult in good health. V usage is TRBV5-6 and J usage is TRBJ1-5, with a possible D match to TRBD1 (6 bases). The sample was peripheral blood, taken on day 0 of AZD1222 vaccination. DNA for the CDR3: TGTGCCAGCAGCTTTTCGGGGGCTGGCAATCAGCCCCAGCATTTT. Its protein product is CASSFSGAGNQPQHF.